These 13 T cell receptor beta chains were all obtained from the same sample, sequenced in a study of blood T cell repertoires in COVID-19. Data came from immunoSEQ multiplex PCR; TCRdb stores just in-frame clones and leaves some out. The sample carries about 100,000 clones, around four fifths recorded once. The specimen was peripheral blood. These receptors were collected from a woman in her 70s with acute or convalescent COVID-19.

The DNA for the CDR3 is TGTGCCAGCAATAGAGACTACTCCTACAATGAGCAGTTCTTC. The encoded protein is CASNRDYSYNEQFF. J is TRBJ2-1 and V is TRBV2; TRBD2 might be the D (5 bases). Trimming shortened V by 7 bases and J by 0 bases, and 10 bases separated the two germline ends. The CDR3 is made up of 14 amino acids. From germline, CDR1 is SNHLY and CDR2 FYNNEI. The complete variable domain, with remaining parts taken from reference TRBV2 and TRBJ2-1, reads EPEVTQTPSHQVTQMGQEVILRCVPISNHLYFYWYRQILGQKVEFLVSFYNNEISEKSEIFDDQFSVERPDGSNFTLKIRSTKLEDSAMYFCASNRDYSYNEQFFGPGTRLTVL.

The CDR3 DNA is TGTGCCAGCAGCCCCCAGGGGGCCCGCACAGATACGCAGTATTTT. Amino acids: CASSPQGARTDTQYF. The rearrangement uses TRBV7-3 and TRBJ2-3; the match to TRBD1 covers 8 bases. The CDR3 has 15 amino acids. In germline, CDR1 is SGHTA, CDR2 FQGTGA. V lost 5 bases and J lost 1; bases outside the gene matches: 5. The full variable domain, in which reference TRBV7-3 and TRBJ2-3 provide the parts outside the CDR3, is GAGVSQTPSNKVTEKGKYVELRCDPISGHTALYWYRQSLGQGPEFLIYFQGTGAADDSGLPNDRFFAVRPEGSVSTLKIQRTERGDSAVYLCASSPQGARTDTQYFGPGTRLTVL.

J is TRBJ2-1 and V is TRBV6-5; no definite D call. Germline V gene sequence: CDR1 MNHEY, CDR2 SVGAGI. The V gene lost 2 bases and the J gene lost 0 bases, with 5 bases spanning the gap. The CDR3 consists of 14 residues. As DNA, the CDR3 is TGTGCCAGCAGTTACGATAGCTCCTACAATGAGCAGTTCTTC. Its translation is CASSYDSSYNEQFF.

This clone has a handful of counts. The chain couples TRBV11-2 to TRBJ1-4; D gene unclear. V lost 0 bases and J 3 bases, leaving 11 bases between the germline ends. CDR1 is SGHAT and CDR2 is FQNNGV in the germline V gene. The CDR3 is 16 residues long. The CDR3 loop is CASSLDLGWSNEKLFF. In DNA, the CDR3 is TGTGCCAGCAGCTTAGATCTGGGCTGGTCTAATGAAAAACTGTTTTTT.

The gene calls are TRBV19 and TRBJ2-1; tentative D call: TRBD1 (6 bases). The ends were cut back, 5 bases at V and 4 bases at J, with 12 bases in the middle. Germline V gene data show CDR1 as LNHDA and CDR2 as SQIVND (reference sequence). The CDR3 sequence is 14 residues long. CDR3 sequence (DNA): TGTGCCAGTAGTGAGGGACACCTTTACAATGAGCAGTTCTTC. Protein sequence: CASSEGHLYNEQFF.

This chain connects TRBV7-8 to TRBJ1-3; possible D gene TRBD1, 5 bases. The CDR3 length is 16 residues. Trimming took off 1 base at V and 2 bases at J, with 12 bases between the two ends. Germline V gene sequence: CDR1 SGHVS, CDR2 FQNEAQ. The CDR3, as DNA: TGTGCCAGCAGCTTAGGGAGTCTAGGGGCTGGAAACACCATATATTTT. Protein: CASSLGSLGAGNTIYF.

The rearrangement joins TRBV2 to TRBJ1-5; D is perhaps TRBD1 (6 bases). V lost 4 bases to trimming and J lost 8 bases, with 21 bases between them. CDR1 and CDR2 (germline): SNHLY, FYNNEI. The CDR3 runs to 16 residues. The CDR3 reads CASSVNRAALQEPQHF. The CDR3 DNA reads as TGTGCCAGCAGTGTGAACAGGGCAGCGTTGCAGGAGCCCCAGCATTTT.

The chain recombines TRBV6-5 with TRBJ2-7, with D possibly TRBD1 on 6 matching bases. Per germline, CDR1 MNHEY and CDR2 SVGAGI. Trimming pared 6 bases from V and 4 bases from J, leaving 13 bases between. This CDR3 region has 13 residues. The CDR3 here is CASRTPGQYEQYF. CDR3 in DNA: TGTGCCAGCAGGACGCCTGGACAGTACGAGCAGTACTTC.

The chain uses TRBV4-2 and TRBJ2-3, with TRBD2 as a possible D gene (6 bases). The CDR3 runs 15 residues. CDR1 is LGHNA, CDR2 YNFKEQ, per germline. Trimming stripped 3 bases from V and 0 bases from J, with 10 bases between. DNA for the CDR3: TGTGCCAGCAGCCAGGAGGGTGCTAGCACAGATACGCAGTATTTT. Translated, it gives CASSQEGASTDTQYF.

The chain recombines TRBV7-3 with TRBJ2-3; 14 bases match TRBD2. Germline loops: CDR1 SGHTA, CDR2 FQGTGA. V lost 4 bases, J lost 3 bases, and 3 bases stayed unmatched. The CDR3 has 16 residues. The CDR3 DNA reads as TGTGCCAGCAGCTCCGGGACTAGCGGGGGAACAGATACGCAGTATTTT. Translated: CASSSGTSGGTDTQYF.

The chain couples TRBV6-5 to TRBJ2-6, with D tentatively TRBD1 (6 bases). The ends were cut back, 7 bases at V and 3 bases at J, with 10 bases in the middle. CDR3 length: 14 amino acids. In germline, CDR1 is MNHEY, CDR2 SVGAGI. For the CDR3, the DNA is TGTGCCAGCATTCAGGGGTTTGGGGCCAACGTCCTGACTTTC. It is translated as CASIQGFGANVLTF.

This clone was recorded a few times. The V gene is TRBV7-2, the J gene TRBJ2-3, with TRBD2 matching over 8 bases. With 6 bases clipped from V and 1 base from J, the junction kept 9 bases outside the gene matches. The CDR3 totals 16 residues. Germline V gene sequence: CDR1 SGHTA, CDR2 FQGNSA. The CDR3 DNA reads as TGTGCCAGCAGTTCTACTCGGGGGGGAGGCACAGATACGCAGTATTTT. Encoded protein: CASSSTRGGGTDTQYF.

The chain couples TRBV30 to TRBJ1-5, with 7 bases identical to TRBD1. V lost 3 bases and J lost 4; bases outside the gene matches: 3. Germline lookup yields CDR1 GTSNPN and CDR2 SVGIG (reference sequence). The CDR3 runs 13 residues. The CDR3 is CAWRPTGNQPQHF. As DNA, the CDR3 is TGTGCCTGGAGACCGACAGGGAATCAGCCCCAGCATTTT.